These 4 T cell receptor beta chains share one sample of origin, sequenced in a study of T cells in Graves' hyperthyroidism and ophthalmopathy. TCR beta CDR3 sequences were amplified from RNA transcripts. The TCR CDR3 first-round RT-PCR relied on the HTBI primer set. From the multiplex PCR reads, TCRdb called clonotypes with MiXCR, one entry per CDR3 protein. The sample holds around 610,000 distinct CDR3 sequences; 14% to 15% are singletons and the top ten take about 4.5%. Sequences were obtained from blood. These TCRs come from a woman aged 40 to 50 with Graves' ophthalmopathy.

This chain uses TRBV4-3 with TRBJ2-7, with D possibly matching TRBD2 (6 bases). V lost 0 bases, J lost 6 bases, and 9 bases lay in between. Per germline, CDR1 LGHNA and CDR2 YSLEER. The length of the CDR3 is 13 residues. As DNA, the CDR3 is TGCGCCAGCAGCCAAGAGACAGCGGGCGAGCAGTACTTC. It is translated as CASSQETAGEQYF.

The table lists this clonotype with many counts. The V call is TRBV4-2, the J call TRBJ2-3; 7 bases agree with TRBD2. Germline V lookup: CDR1 LGHNA, CDR2 YNFKEQ. This CDR3 comprises 19 residues. Unmatched junction bases numbered 20, after V lost 4 bases and J lost 4 bases. This CDR3 reads CASSPRAAGVVTFADTQYF. The DNA of the CDR3 is TGTGCCAGCAGCCCTCGGGCGGCGGGAGTGGTAACGTTTGCAGATACGCAGTATTTT.

Only a few counts were recorded for this clonotype. This rearrangement joins TRBV7-9 to TRBJ2-5, with 9 bases that match TRBD1. The trim removed 2 bases at V and 1 base at J, leaving 5 bases unmatched. This CDR3 is built from 16 residues. Germline loops: CDR1 SEHNR, CDR2 FQNEAQ (reference sequence). This CDR3 reads CASSLIGTGFQETQYF. Written as DNA, the CDR3 is TGTGCCAGCAGCTTAATCGGGACAGGGTTCCAAGAGACCCAGTACTTC. Complete variable domain (other parts from reference TRBV7-9 and TRBJ2-5): DTGVSQNPRHKITKRGQNVTFRCDPISEHNRLYWYRQTLGQGPEFLTYFQNEAQLEKSRLLSDRFSAERPKGSFSTLEIQRTEQGDSAMYLCASSLIGTGFQETQYFGPGTRLLVL.

The genes are TRBV5-1 and TRBJ2-1; 9 bases line up with TRBD2. Germline loops: CDR1 SGHRS, CDR2 YFSETQ. J was trimmed by 3 bases and V by 6 bases; bases with no gene match: 4. This CDR3 is 14 amino acids long. CDR3 coding DNA: TGCGCCAGCACCTTAGCGGGGGACTACAATGAGCAGTTCTTC. Protein sequence: CASTLAGDYNEQFF.